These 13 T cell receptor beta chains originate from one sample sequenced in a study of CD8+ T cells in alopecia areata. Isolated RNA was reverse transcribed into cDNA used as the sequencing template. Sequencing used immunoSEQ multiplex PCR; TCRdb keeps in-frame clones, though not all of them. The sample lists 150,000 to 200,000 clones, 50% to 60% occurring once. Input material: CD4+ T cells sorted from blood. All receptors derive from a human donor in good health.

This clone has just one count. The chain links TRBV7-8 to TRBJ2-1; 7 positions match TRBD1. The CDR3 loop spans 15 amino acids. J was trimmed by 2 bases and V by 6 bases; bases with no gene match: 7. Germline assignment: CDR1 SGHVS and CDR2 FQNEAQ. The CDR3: CASRLTGSPYNEQFF. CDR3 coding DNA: TGTGCCAGCAGGCTGACAGGGTCACCCTACAATGAGCAGTTCTTC. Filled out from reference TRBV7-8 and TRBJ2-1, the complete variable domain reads GAGVSQSPRYKVAKRGQDVALRCDPISGHVSLFWYQQALGQGPEFLTYFQNEAQLDKSGLPSDRFFAERPEGSVSTLKIQRTQQEDSAVYLCASRLTGSPYNEQFFGPGTRLTVL.

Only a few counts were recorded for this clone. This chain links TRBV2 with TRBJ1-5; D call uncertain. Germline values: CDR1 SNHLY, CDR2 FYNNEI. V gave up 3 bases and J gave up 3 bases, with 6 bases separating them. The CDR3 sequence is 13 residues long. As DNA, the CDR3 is TGTGCCAGCAGTGATCAGTACAATCAGCCCCAGCATTTT. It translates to CASSDQYNQPQHF.

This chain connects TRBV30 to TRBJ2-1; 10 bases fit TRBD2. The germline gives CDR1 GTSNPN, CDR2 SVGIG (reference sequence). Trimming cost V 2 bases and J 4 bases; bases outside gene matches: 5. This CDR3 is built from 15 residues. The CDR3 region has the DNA TGTGCCTGGAGTCCACTAGCGGGAATTTACAATGAGCAGTTCTTC. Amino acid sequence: CAWSPLAGIYNEQFF.

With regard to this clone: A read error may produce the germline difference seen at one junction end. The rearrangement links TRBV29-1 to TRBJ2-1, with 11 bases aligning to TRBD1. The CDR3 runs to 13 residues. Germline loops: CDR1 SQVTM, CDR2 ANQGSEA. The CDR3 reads CSVEGTGGNEQFF. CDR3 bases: TGCAGCGTAGAAGGGACAGGGGGCAATGAGCAGTTCTTC.

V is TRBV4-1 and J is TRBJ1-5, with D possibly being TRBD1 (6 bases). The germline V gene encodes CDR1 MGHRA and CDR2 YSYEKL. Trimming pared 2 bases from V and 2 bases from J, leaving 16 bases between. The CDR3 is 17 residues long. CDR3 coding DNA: TGCGCCAGCAGCCAAAGGGGGAAGGAGGGCGGCAATCAGCCCCAGCATTTT. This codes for CASSQRGKEGGNQPQHF.

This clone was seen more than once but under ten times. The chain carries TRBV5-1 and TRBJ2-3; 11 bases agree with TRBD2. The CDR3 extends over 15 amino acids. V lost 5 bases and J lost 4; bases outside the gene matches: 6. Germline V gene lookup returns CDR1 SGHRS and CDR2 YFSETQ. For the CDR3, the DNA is TGCGCCAGCAGTGGCCCTAGCGGGAGGTCAGATACGCAGTATTTT. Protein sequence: CASSGPSGRSDTQYF.

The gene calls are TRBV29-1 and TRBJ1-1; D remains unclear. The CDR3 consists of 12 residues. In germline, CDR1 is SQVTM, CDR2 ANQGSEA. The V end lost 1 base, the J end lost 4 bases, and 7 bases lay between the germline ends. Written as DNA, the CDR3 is TGCAGCGTTGAAGTTCGTCCCACTGAAGCTTTCTTT. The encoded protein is CSVEVRPTEAFF.

The CDR3 is CASSFSGSVSEQFF. CDR3 nucleotides: TGCGCCAGCAGCTTTAGCGGGAGTGTCAGTGAGCAGTTCTTC. The rearrangement links TRBV5-1 to TRBJ2-1, with 9 positions matching TRBD2. There are 14 residues in the CDR3. Losses at the gene ends were 2 bases for V and 9 bases for J; bases not matched to a gene: 6. The V gene's germline CDR1 is SGHRS and CDR2 YFSETQ.

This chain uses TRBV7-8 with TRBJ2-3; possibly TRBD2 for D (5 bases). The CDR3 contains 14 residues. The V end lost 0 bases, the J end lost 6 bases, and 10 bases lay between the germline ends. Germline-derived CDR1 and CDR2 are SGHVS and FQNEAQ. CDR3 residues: CASSLALWEDTQYF. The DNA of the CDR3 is TGTGCCAGCAGCTTAGCGCTCTGGGAGGATACGCAGTATTTT.

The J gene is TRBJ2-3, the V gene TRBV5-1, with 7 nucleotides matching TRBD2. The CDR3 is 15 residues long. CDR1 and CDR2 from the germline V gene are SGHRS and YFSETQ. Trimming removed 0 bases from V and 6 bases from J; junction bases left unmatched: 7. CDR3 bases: TGCGCCAGCAGCTTGGAGGCGGGAGATTGGGATACGCAGTATTTT. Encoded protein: CASSLEAGDWDTQYF.

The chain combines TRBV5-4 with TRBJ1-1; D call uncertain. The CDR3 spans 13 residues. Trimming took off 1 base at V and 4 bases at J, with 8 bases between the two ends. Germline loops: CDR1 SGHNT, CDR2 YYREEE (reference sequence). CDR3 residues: CASSLPAATEAFF. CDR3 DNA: TGTGCCAGCAGCTTGCCGGCAGCCACTGAAGCTTTCTTT.

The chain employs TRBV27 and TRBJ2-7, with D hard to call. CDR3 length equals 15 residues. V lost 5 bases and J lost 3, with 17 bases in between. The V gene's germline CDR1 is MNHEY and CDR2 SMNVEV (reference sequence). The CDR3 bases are TGTGCCAGCAGTCAAGACCTAACCCCTTTCTACGAGCAGTACTTC. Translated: CASSQDLTPFYEQYF.

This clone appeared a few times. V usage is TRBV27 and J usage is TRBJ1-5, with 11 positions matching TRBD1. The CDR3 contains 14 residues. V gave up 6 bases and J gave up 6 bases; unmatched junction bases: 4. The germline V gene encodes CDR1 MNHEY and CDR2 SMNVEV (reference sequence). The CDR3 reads CASRTGTGGQPQHF. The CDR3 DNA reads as TGTGCCAGCAGGACCGGGACAGGGGGTCAGCCCCAGCATTTT.